A selection of T cell receptor beta chains follows, all from one sample in a study of T cell repertoires in cytomegalovirus infection. TCRdb redid the calling of the reads with MiXCR, one entry per CDR3 protein. Of roughly 500,000 distinct CDR3 sequences listed, 25% to 35% are singletons. The antigens for these receptors are not known. The sample consisted of cultured PBMCs, taken from culture after CMV antigen stimulation. Receptor source: a human donor in good health (CMV status not recorded). Some clones in this sample may be carry-over from other donors' samples. Each CDR3 is given with its conserved first and last residue. A D gene is named only where the DNA matches it firmly. Expanded clones get a size class; other rows say once, few or many, or leave the size out.

d_gene | j_gene | abundance | v_gene | CDR3aa | CDR3nt
- | TRBJ2-5 | few | TRBV10-3 | CAISESPREEETQYF | TGTGCCATCAGTGAGTCCCCGAGGGAGGAAGAGACCCAGTACTTC
TRBD2 | TRBJ2-1 | few | TRBV7-8 | CASSSRPAFSGRLSYNEQFF | TGTGCCAGCAGCTCTAGGCCGGCCTTTAGCGGGAGGCTTTCCTACAATGAGCAGTTCTTC
- | TRBJ1-1 | few | TRBV11-1 | CASRTGQLGEAFF | TGTGCCAGCAGAACCGGACAGTTAGGTGAAGCTTTCTTT
- | TRBJ2-1 | - | TRBV30 | CAWSAPDWEEQFF | TGTGCCTGGAGTGCCCCGGATTGGGAGGAGCAGTTCTTC
- | TRBJ2-7 | - | TRBV18 | CASSPMGAGLNEQYF | TGTGCCAGCTCCCCAATGGGAGCGGGTCTGAACGAGCAGTACTTC
TRBD2 | TRBJ2-1 | - | TRBV6-2/TRBV6-3 | CASSPGTSADEQFF | TGTGCCAGCAGTCCAGGGACTAGCGCCGATGAGCAGTTCTTC
TRBD2 | TRBJ2-1 | - | TRBV20-1 | CSAGSGESSYNEQFF | TGCAGTGCGGGTAGCGGGGAAAGCTCCTACAATGAGCAGTTCTTC
- | TRBJ1-1 | - | TRBV6-2/TRBV6-3 | CASRSGPGEAFF | TGTGCCAGCAGGTCGGGTCCGGGTGAAGCTTTCTTT
TRBD1 | TRBJ1-2 | many | TRBV7-2 | CASSSGGYRGTRYTF | TGTGCCAGCAGCTCCGGGGGGTACAGGGGGACGAGGTACACCTTC
TRBD1 | TRBJ2-1 | - | TRBV4-1 | CASSQGQGGGRSYNEQFF | TGCGCCAGCAGCCAAGGACAGGGGGGGGGTCGCTCCTACAATGAGCAGTTCTTC
- | TRBJ1-3 | - | TRBV4-1 | CASSQDGLPSGNTIYF | TGCGCCAGCAGCCAAGATGGGTTGCCGTCTGGAAACACCATATATTTT
- | TRBJ1-2 | - | TRBV7-8 | CASSLESPPRGYTF | TGTGCCAGCAGCTTAGAATCCCCCCCGAGGGGCTACACCTTC
- | TRBJ2-5 | few | TRBV7-2 | CASSLTGQRLETQYF | TGTGCCAGCAGCTTAACGGGCCAGCGCCTAGAGACCCAGTACTTC
TRBD1 | TRBJ2-1 | few | TRBV7-2 | CASSLAPSGQGSYNEQFF | TGTGCCAGCAGCTTAGCTCCCTCGGGACAGGGCTCCTACAATGAGCAGTTCTTC
TRBD1 | TRBJ2-3 | - | TRBV7-2 | CASSLWDSPTDTQYF | TGTGCCAGCAGCTTGTGGGACAGCCCCACAGATACGCAGTATTTT
- | TRBJ1-6 | - | TRBV19 | CASSMSGRSPLHF | TGTGCCAGTAGTATGTCGGGGCGATCACCCCTCCACTTT
TRBD1 | TRBJ2-7 | few | TRBV11-2 | CASSLGDRGWHEQYF | TGTGCCAGCAGCTTGGGGGACAGGGGCTGGCACGAGCAGTACTTC
- | TRBJ1-4 | - | TRBV19 | CASSIGVEKLFF | TGTGCCAGTAGTATAGGGGTTGAAAAACTGTTTTTT
- | TRBJ2-2 | - | TRBV20-1 | CSARPAGATNTGELFF | TGCAGTGCTAGACCCGCCGGGGCAACCAACACCGGGGAGCTGTTTTTT
TRBD2 | TRBJ2-5 | few | TRBV11-2 | CASSSILTSGKKETQYF | TGTGCCAGCAGCTCCATCTTAACTAGCGGGAAGAAAGAGACCCAGTACTTC
- | TRBJ2-3 | many | TRBV7-9 | CASRRETDTQYF | TGTGCCAGCAGAAGGGAGACAGATACGCAGTATTTT
TRBD1 | TRBJ1-3 | - | TRBV4-1 | CASSQDRTGSGNTIYF | TGCGCCAGCAGCCAAGACAGGACAGGCTCTGGAAACACCATATATTTT
- | TRBJ2-3 | few | TRBV7-2 | CASSSRSESAQYF | TGTGCCAGCAGCTCCCGATCCGAATCAGCGCAGTATTTT
- | TRBJ2-1 | - | TRBV5-4 | CASSWVGARSHEQFF | TGTGCCAGCAGCTGGGTCGGCGCCAGGTCTCATGAGCAGTTCTTC
- | TRBJ2-1 | - | TRBV11-3 | CASSGRGGRPINEQFF | TGTGCCAGCAGCGGCCGGGGTGGGAGGCCAATCAATGAGCAGTTCTTC
TRBD2 | TRBJ2-1 | - | TRBV28 | CASLTSGTYNEQFF | TGTGCCAGCCTGACTAGCGGGACTTACAATGAGCAGTTCTTC
TRBD2 | TRBJ2-4 | - | TRBV20-1 | CSVVAGGRLAKNIQYF | TGCAGTGTGGTAGCGGGAGGCCGTTTAGCCAAAAACATTCAGTACTTC
- | TRBJ2-1 | many | TRBV20-1 | CSVLDLGASYNEQFF | TGCAGTGTTCTTGACTTAGGTGCGTCCTACAATGAGCAGTTCTTC
TRBD2 | TRBJ2-1 | - | TRBV12-3/TRBV12-4 | CASRRLAGEREQFF | TGTGCCAGCAGACGACTAGCGGGAGAGCGTGAGCAGTTCTTC
- | TRBJ2-7 | - | TRBV5-4 | CASSAPASGSSREQYF | TGTGCCAGCAGCGCCCCTGCGTCGGGGTCGTCTAGAGAGCAGTACTTC
TRBD2 | TRBJ2-7 | few | TRBV7-8 | CASSSLSGSLDEQYF | TGTGCCAGCAGCTCTCTTAGCGGGAGTCTCGACGAGCAGTACTTC
- | TRBJ1-1 | many | TRBV7-2 | CASSSYTGRVNTEAFF | TGTGCCAGCAGTTCATACACCGGGAGGGTTAACACTGAAGCTTTCTTT
- | TRBJ1-2 | once | TRBV7-9 | CASGGQGYTF | TGTGCCAGCGGCGGACAGGGCTACACCTTC
TRBD2 | TRBJ2-1 | - | TRBV9 | CASSVDPGGPNEQFF | TGTGCCAGCAGCGTAGACCCGGGAGGGCCGAATGAGCAGTTCTTC
- | TRBJ2-7 | - | TRBV29-1 | CSVCPDPSSYEQYF | TGCAGCGTTTGTCCGGATCCAAGCTCCTACGAGCAGTACTTC
- | TRBJ2-3 | - | TRBV18 | CASAAGTVTDTQYF | TGTGCCAGCGCAGCCGGGACGGTCACAGATACGCAGTATTTT
- | TRBJ2-1 | few | TRBV6-2/TRBV6-3 | CASSYMGLSYNEQFF | TGTGCCAGCAGTTATATGGGACTCTCCTACAATGAGCAGTTCTTC
- | TRBJ2-3 | - | TRBV6-2/TRBV6-3 | CASSYWQGTDTQYF | TGTGCCAGCAGTTACTGGCAGGGGACAGATACGCAGTATTTT
- | TRBJ1-5 | - | TRBV6-6 | CASSVGGQPQHF | TGTGCCTCTTCCGTTGGTGGTCAGCCCCAGCATTTT
- | TRBJ1-2 | - | TRBV7-9 | CASSSGLDPPGF | TGTGCCAGCAGCTCGGGCCTGGATCCGCCTGGGTTC
- | TRBJ2-1 | - | TRBV15 | CATSRGVNEQFF | TGTGCCACCAGCAGAGGAGTAAATGAGCAGTTCTTC
- | TRBJ1-3 | many | TRBV7-6 | CASSPGNEGNTIYF | TGTGCCAGCAGCCCCGGGAACGAAGGAAACACCATATATTTT
TRBD2 | TRBJ2-7 | - | TRBV7-2 | CASSSFTLAGGPRQYF | TGTGCCAGCAGCTCCTTCACACTAGCGGGAGGGCCTCGGCAGTACTTC
TRBD1 | TRBJ1-1 | once | TRBV18 | CASNRGGITEAFF | TGTGCCAGCAACAGGGGAGGGATCACTGAAGCTTTCTTT
- | TRBJ1-6 | many | TRBV7-2 | CASSSDQGKNSPLHF | TGTGCCAGCAGCTCTGATCAGGGTAAAAATTCACCCCTCCACTTT
- | TRBJ1-2 | - | TRBV7-2 | CASSLVRGRGGYTF | TGTGCCAGCAGCTTAGTCCGGGGGCGAGGTGGCTACACCTTC
- | TRBJ2-7 | - | TRBV19 | CASSPTASGEQYF | TGTGCCAGTAGTCCCACCGCTTCGGGGGAGCAGTACTTC
- | TRBJ1-2 | - | TRBV25-1 | CASRGVGYTF | TGTGCCAGCCGAGGGGTCGGCTACACCTTC
- | TRBJ2-3 | few | TRBV7-9 | CASSFPQSTDTQYF | TGTGCCAGCAGCTTCCCCCAGAGCACAGATACGCAGTATTTT